This note documents a single T cell receptor beta chain sequence. The antigen remains unidentified. This sample stems from a study of cytomegalovirus exposure and HLA in healthy donors. Broader study findings: In vitro, three CMV-associated chains proved specific for CMV antigens.

The repertoire was sequenced with immunoSEQ multiplex PCR; TCRdb's copy has only in-frame clones and lacks some. The table records 150,000 or so clones, roughly nine tenths of them present only once. The donors were in the roughly 120-subject validation cohort, distinct from the 666-subject first cohort. CDR3 length: 15 residues. The germline V gene has CDR1 MRHNA and CDR2 SNTAGT. The germline V and J ends were trimmed by 8 bases and 4 bases, with 20 bases remaining between them. The V gene is TRBV6-4, the J gene TRBJ1-1; TRBD1 is a possible D gene (6 bases). The receptor's source is a man younger than 35 in good health and CMV-seropositive. What was sequenced was PBMCs. The CDR3 loop is CASPTGRDPVTEAFF. In DNA form, the CDR3 reads TGTGCCAGCCCGACAGGCAGGGACCCGGTCACTGAAGCTTTCTTT.